This TCR beta chain was identified in a study of spatial heterogeneity in lung cancer. Study-level information: Beta-chain sequences were consistently detected more often than alpha-chain sequences. General study findings and limits: Follow-up blood showed ubiquitous expanded tumor TCRs less than blood at resection did.

A word on this clonotype: Its antigen is currently unknown.

Unique molecular identifiers, one per molecule, were present on every TCR cDNA molecule. TCRdb fed the 5' RACE reads into MiXCR, producing one record per CDR3 protein. The repertoire holds some 85,000 distinct CDR3 sequences, with approximately 21% as singletons. CDR3 length: 15 residues. Trimming pared 7 bases from V and 5 bases from J, leaving 19 bases between. Documented time point: sample taken at primary tumor resection. No cell sorting; template was whole RNA from tumor, lung tissue or PBMC. The cohort: some 73 early-stage, untreated non-small cell lung cancer patients. The receptor comes from a male donor with early-stage non-small cell lung cancer. Sequences were derived from PBMCs, sampled at surgery. The chain is built from TRBV12-3 or TRBV12-4 and TRBJ2-3, with a tentative D call TRBD2 (5 bases). CDR3 bases: TGTGCCAGCACCCGAGGGCGGGCAGGCATAGATACGCAGTATTTT. Protein sequence: CASTRGRAGIDTQYF.